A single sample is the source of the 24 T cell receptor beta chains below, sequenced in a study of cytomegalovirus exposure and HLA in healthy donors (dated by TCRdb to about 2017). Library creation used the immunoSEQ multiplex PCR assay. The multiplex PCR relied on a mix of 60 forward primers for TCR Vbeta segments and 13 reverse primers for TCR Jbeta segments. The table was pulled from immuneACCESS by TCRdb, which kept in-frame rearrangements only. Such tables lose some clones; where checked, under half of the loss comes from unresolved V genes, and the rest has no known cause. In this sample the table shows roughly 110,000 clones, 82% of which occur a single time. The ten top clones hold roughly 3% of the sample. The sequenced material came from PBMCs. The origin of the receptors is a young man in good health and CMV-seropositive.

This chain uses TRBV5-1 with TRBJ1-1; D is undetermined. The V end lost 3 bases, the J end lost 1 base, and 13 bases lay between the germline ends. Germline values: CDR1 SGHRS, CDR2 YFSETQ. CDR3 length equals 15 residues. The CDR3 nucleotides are TGCGCCAGCAGCTCCTTCGGGGTGGCGAACACTGAAGCTTTCTTT. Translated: CASSSFGVANTEAFF.

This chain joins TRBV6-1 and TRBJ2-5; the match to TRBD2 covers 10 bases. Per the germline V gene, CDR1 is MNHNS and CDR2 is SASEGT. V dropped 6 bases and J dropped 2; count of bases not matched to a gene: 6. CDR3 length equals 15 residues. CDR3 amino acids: CASSLLAGTQETQYF. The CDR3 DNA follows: TGTGCCAGCAGCCTACTAGCGGGGACACAAGAGACCCAGTACTTC.

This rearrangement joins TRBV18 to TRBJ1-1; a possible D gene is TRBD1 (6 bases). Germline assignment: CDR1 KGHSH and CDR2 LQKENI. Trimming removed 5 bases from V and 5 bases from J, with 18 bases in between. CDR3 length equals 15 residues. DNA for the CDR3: TGTGCCAGCTCATCTGAAGGGGGTGGAAGAACTGAAGCTTTCTTT. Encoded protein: CASSSEGGGRTEAFF.

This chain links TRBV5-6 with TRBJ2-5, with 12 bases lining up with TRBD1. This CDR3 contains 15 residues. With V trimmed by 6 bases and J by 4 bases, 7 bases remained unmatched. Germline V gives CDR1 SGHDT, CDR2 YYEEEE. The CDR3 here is CASTGGQGAGETQYF. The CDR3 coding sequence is TGTGCCAGCACCGGGGGACAGGGGGCAGGAGAGACCCAGTACTTC.

CDR3 sequence (DNA): TGTGCCAGCATGGGCGGGGGAATAAACAATGAGCAGTTCTTC. Translated: CASMGGGINNEQFF. The V call is TRBV28, the J call TRBJ2-1; 7 bases are shared with TRBD2. CDR1 MDHEN and CDR2 SYDVKM come from the germline V gene. V gave up 7 bases and J gave up 5 bases; unmatched junction bases: 8. CDR3 length: 14 residues.

The CDR3 DNA is TGCGCCAGCAGCTTCGGTACAGGGGGCGACTATGGCTACACCTTC. Translating it yields CASSFGTGGDYGYTF. V usage is TRBV5-1 and J usage is TRBJ1-2; 9 bases match TRBD1. The trim removed 2 bases at V and 3 bases at J, leaving 5 bases unmatched. Germline CDR1 SGHRS, CDR2 YFSETQ. The CDR3 consists of 15 residues.

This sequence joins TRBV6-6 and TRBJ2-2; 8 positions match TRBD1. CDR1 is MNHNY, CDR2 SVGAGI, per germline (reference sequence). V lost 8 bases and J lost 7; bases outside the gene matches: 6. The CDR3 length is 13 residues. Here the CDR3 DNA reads TGTGCCAGCGGGACAGGCAATCTCGGGGAGCTGTTTTTT. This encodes CASGTGNLGELFF.

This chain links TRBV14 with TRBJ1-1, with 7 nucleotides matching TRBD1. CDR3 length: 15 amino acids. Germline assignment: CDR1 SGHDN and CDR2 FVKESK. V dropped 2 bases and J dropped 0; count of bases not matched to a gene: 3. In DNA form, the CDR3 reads TGTGCCAGCAGCCAATTGGGACAGATGAACACTGAAGCTTTCTTT. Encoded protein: CASSQLGQMNTEAFF.

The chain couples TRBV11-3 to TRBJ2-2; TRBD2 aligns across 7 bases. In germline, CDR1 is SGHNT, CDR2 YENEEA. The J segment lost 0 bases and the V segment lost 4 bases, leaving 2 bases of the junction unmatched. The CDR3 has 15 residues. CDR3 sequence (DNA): TGTGCCAGCAGCTGGGGGGGTACGAACACCGGGGAGCTGTTTTTT. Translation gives CASSWGGTNTGELFF.

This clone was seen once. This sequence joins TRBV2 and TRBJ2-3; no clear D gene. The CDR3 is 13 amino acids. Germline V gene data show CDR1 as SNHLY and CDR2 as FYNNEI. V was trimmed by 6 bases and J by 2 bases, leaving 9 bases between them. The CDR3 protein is CASRADSTDTQYF. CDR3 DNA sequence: TGTGCCAGCAGGGCCGACTCCACAGATACGCAGTATTTT.

CDR3 protein: CASSQDISAGTVLDGYTF. The CDR3, as DNA: TGTGCCAGCAGCCAAGATATCTCCGCCGGGACAGTGCTCGACGGCTACACCTTC. This chain links TRBV4-2 with TRBJ1-2, with 7 positions matching TRBD1. The CDR3 has 18 residues. Germline V gene lookup returns CDR1 LGHNA and CDR2 YNFKEQ. The V gene end was trimmed by 0 bases and the J gene end by 8 bases; junction bases not matched to a gene: 18.

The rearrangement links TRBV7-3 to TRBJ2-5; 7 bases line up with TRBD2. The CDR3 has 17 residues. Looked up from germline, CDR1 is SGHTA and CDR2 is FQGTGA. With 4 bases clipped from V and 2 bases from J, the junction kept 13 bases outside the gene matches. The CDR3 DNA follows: TGTGCCAGCAGCTCCTGGGGGGGAATTCGGGGGCAAGAGACCCAGTACTTC. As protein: CASSSWGGIRGQETQYF. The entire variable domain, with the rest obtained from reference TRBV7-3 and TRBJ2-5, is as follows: GAGVSQTPSNKVTEKGKYVELRCDPISGHTALYWYRQSLGQGPEFLIYFQGTGAADDSGLPNDRFFAVRPEGSVSTLKIQRTERGDSAVYLCASSSWGGIRGQETQYFGPGTRLLVL.

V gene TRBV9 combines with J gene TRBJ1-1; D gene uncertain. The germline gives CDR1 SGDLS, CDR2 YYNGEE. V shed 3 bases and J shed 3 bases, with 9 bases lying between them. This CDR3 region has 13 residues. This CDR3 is CASSAERYTEAFF. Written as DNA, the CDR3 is TGTGCCAGCAGCGCCGAGCGGTACACTGAAGCTTTCTTT.

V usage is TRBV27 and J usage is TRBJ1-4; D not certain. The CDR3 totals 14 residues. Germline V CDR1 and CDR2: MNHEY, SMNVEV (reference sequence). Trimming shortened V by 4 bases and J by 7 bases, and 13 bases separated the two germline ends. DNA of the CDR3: TGTGCCAGCAGTTCGTATCCCCCCAGTGAAAAACTGTTTTTT. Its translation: CASSSYPPSEKLFF. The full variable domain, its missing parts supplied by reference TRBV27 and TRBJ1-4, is EAQVTQNPRYLITVTGKKLTVTCSQNMNHEYMSWYRQDPGLGLRQIYYSMNVEVTDKGDVPEGYKVSRKEKRNFPLILESPSPNQTSLYFCASSSYPPSEKLFFGSGTQLSVL.

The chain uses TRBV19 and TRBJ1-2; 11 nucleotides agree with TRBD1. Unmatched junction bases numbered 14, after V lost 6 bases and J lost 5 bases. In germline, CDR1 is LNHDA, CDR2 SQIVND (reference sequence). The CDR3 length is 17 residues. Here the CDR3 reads CASSYGQGAAPWYGYTF. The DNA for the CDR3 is TGTGCCAGTAGCTACGGACAGGGGGCTGCTCCGTGGTATGGCTACACCTTC.

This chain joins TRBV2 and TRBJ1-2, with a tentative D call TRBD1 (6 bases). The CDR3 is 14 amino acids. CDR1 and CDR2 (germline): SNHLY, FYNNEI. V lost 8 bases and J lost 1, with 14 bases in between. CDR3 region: CASPREGVNYGYTF. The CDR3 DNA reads TGTGCCAGCCCACGGGAGGGGGTTAACTATGGCTACACCTTC. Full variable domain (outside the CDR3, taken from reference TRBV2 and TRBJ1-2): EPEVTQTPSHQVTQMGQEVILRCVPISNHLYFYWYRQILGQKVEFLVSFYNNEISEKSEIFDDQFSVERPDGSNFTLKIRSTKLEDSAMYFCASPREGVNYGYTFGSGTRLTVV.

CDR3 in amino acids: CSVEGETYGYTF. Written as DNA, the CDR3 is TGCAGCGTTGAAGGGGAGACCTATGGCTACACCTTC. The J gene is TRBJ1-2, the V gene TRBV29-1; D remains ambiguous. The ends were cut back, 1 base at V and 4 bases at J, with 7 bases in the middle. The germline gives CDR1 SQVTM, CDR2 ANQGSEA. The CDR3 is 12 amino acids. Together with reference TRBV29-1 and TRBJ1-2, the CDR3 gives the full variable domain: SAVISQKPSRDICQRGTSLTIQCQVDSQVTMMFWYRQQPGQSLTLIATANQGSEATYESGFVIDKFPISRPNLTFSTLTVSNMSPEDSSIYLCSVEGETYGYTFGSGTRLTVV.

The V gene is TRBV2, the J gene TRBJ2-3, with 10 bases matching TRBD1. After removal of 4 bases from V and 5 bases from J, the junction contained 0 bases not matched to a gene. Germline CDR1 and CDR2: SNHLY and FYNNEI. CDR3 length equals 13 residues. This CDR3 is CASSGTGGDTQYF. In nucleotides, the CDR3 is TGTGCCAGCAGTGGGACAGGGGGAGATACGCAGTATTTT.

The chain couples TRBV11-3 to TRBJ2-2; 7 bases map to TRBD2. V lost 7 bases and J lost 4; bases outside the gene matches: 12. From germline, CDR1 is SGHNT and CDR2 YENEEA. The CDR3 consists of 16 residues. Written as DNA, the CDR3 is TGTGCCAGCACGGGCTTTCGGGGGGTGGGCACCGGGGAGCTGTTTTTT. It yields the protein CASTGFRGVGTGELFF.

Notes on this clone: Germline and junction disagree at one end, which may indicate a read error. CDR3 in amino acids: CASSIDREGPKTGELFF. The CDR3 DNA sequence: TGTGCCAGTAGTATAGATCGGGAGGGGCCGAAGACCGGGGAGCTGTTTTTT. V usage is TRBV19 and J usage is TRBJ2-2, with TRBD2 matching 8 bases. CDR1 LNHDA and CDR2 SQIVND come from the germline V gene (reference sequence). The CDR3 length is 17 residues.

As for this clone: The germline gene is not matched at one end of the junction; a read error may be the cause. The DNA for the CDR3 is TGTGCCAGCAGTTACTCCCAGGCCCAAAACAGTCAGTACTTC. It encodes CASSYSQAQNSQYF. V usage is TRBV6-5 and J usage is TRBJ2-4; D is undetermined. From germline, CDR1 is MNHEY and CDR2 SVGAGI. There are 14 residues in the CDR3.

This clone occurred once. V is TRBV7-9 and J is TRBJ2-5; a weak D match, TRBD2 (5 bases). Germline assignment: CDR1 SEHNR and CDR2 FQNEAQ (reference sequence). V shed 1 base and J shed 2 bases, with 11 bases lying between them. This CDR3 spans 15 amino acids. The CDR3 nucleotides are TGTGCCAGCAGCTTAGGAGCGGCCGGACAAGAGACCCAGTACTTC. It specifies CASSLGAAGQETQYF.

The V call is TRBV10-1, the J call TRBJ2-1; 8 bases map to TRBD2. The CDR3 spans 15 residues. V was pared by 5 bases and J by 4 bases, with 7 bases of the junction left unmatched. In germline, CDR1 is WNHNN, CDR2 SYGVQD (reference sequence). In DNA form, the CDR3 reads TGCGCCAGCAGTTCATCCGGGACTAGATACAATGAGCAGTTCTTC. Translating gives CASSSSGTRYNEQFF.

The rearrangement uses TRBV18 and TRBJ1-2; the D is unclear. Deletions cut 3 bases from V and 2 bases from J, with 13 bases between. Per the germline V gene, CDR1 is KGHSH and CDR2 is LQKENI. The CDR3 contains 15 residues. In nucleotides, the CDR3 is TGTGCCAGCTCACCCCCAGGACCGGGGAACTATGGCTACACCTTC. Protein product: CASSPPGPGNYGYTF. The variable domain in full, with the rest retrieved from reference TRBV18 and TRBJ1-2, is NAGVMQNPRHLVRRRGQEARLRCSPMKGHSHVYWYRQLPEEGLKFMVYLQKENIIDESGMPKERFSAEFPKEGPSILRIQQVVRGDSAAYFCASSPPGPGNYGYTFGSGTRLTVV.